One sample yielded the 22 T cell receptor beta chains listed below, sequenced in a study of PD-1 blockade in classical Hodgkin lymphoma. Time point described: cycle 4 day 1 (C4D1), after six to seven weeks of nivolumab. Brentuximab vedotin exposure varied among the patients, all of whom had relapsed after autologous stem cell transplantation. Assay: immunoSEQ multiplex PCR; the TCRdb copy retains only in-frame clones and omits some. The data show 96,000 or so clones, about 93% seen once. Sequences were derived from peripheral blood mononuclear cells (PBMCs), sampled before the fourth cycle of nivolumab. The receptors were gathered from a human donor with classical Hodgkin lymphoma.

The chain employs TRBV2 and TRBJ2-7; D is possibly TRBD1 (6 bases). V was trimmed by 6 bases and J by 3 bases, leaving 33 bases between them. The germline gives CDR1 SNHLY, CDR2 FYNNEI. The length of the CDR3 is 20 residues. Here the CDR3 DNA reads TGTGCCAGCAGAGGGGGTGGAGCTACATTTTCCGGGATTGGAGGCTACGAGCAGTACTTC. Residues: CASRGGGATFSGIGGYEQYF.

The CDR3 DNA reads TGTGCCAGCAGCCCGACAGGGAATGGCTACACCTTC. This translates into CASSPTGNGYTF. The chain employs TRBV7-2 and TRBJ1-2, with TRBD1 matching over 7 bases. V gave up 5 bases and J gave up 6 bases; unmatched junction bases: 3. There are 12 residues in the CDR3. Germline V gene sequence: CDR1 SGHTA, CDR2 FQGNSA.

This clone was counted once. The chain carries TRBV2 and TRBJ1-1, with 7 bases lining up with TRBD1. CDR1 is SNHLY and CDR2 is FYNNEI in the germline V gene. CDR3 length: 14 residues. The V gene end was trimmed by 6 bases and the J gene end by 6 bases; junction bases not matched to a gene: 10. The CDR3 region is CASRTRGGFSEAFF. CDR3 sequence (DNA): TGTGCCAGCAGGACCAGGGGGGGGTTTTCTGAAGCTTTCTTT.

This chain links TRBV23-1 with TRBJ2-7; possible D gene TRBD1, 6 bases. TRBV23-1 is placed among ORFs of uncertain function. This CDR3 is 16 amino acids long. Between the trimmed V and J ends, which lost 0 bases and 2 bases, there was a span of 14 bases. Written as DNA, the CDR3 is TGCGCCAGCAGTCAATCGTCCGGGGCAGGGGCCTACGAGCAGTACTTC. Protein product: CASSQSSGAGAYEQYF.

The V call is TRBV5-1, the J call TRBJ2-1; TRBD2 matches 7 bases. From germline, CDR1 is SGHRS and CDR2 YFSETQ. V dropped 5 bases and J dropped 6; count of bases not matched to a gene: 11. This CDR3 comprises 15 residues. The CDR3 sequence: CASREWGGSGNEQFF. The CDR3 DNA sequence: TGCGCCAGCAGGGAATGGGGCGGGAGTGGCAATGAGCAGTTCTTC.

The CDR3 region has the DNA TGTGCCAGCGAGGGGGCTTTGGCGAACACTGAAGCTTTCTTT. Its protein is CASEGALANTEAFF. The V gene is TRBV5-5, the J gene TRBJ1-1, with 7 positions matching TRBD1. CDR3 size: 14 residues. J was trimmed by 1 base and V by 7 bases; bases with no gene match: 7. Germline V gene sequence: CDR1 SGHKS, CDR2 YYEKEE (reference sequence).

The chain recombines TRBV10-3 with TRBJ1-4, with unresolved D. The germline V gene has CDR1 ENHRY and CDR2 SYGVKD. The CDR3 sequence is 16 residues long. Deletions cut 3 bases from V and 5 bases from J, with 16 bases between. CDR3 in amino acids: CAISDSVRRSNEKLFF. The CDR3 region has the DNA TGTGCCATCAGTGACAGCGTCAGGCGCTCAAATGAAAAACTGTTTTTT.

A single count supports this clone. This chain uses TRBV7-2 with TRBJ1-4; D uncertain. With 1 base removed from V and 7 bases from J, the gap between germline ends came to 7 bases. This CDR3 region has 13 residues. Germline V lookup: CDR1 SGHTA, CDR2 FQGNSA. CDR3 DNA: TGTGCCAGCAGCTTAGTTATGACTGAAAAACTGTTTTTT. Its protein product is CASSLVMTEKLFF.

V gene TRBV11-2 combines with J gene TRBJ1-3; a weak D match, TRBD1 (5 bases). The CDR3 has 13 residues. Germline V gene data show CDR1 as SGHAT and CDR2 as FQNNGV. V lost 5 bases and J lost 9, with 14 bases in between. The CDR3 spells CASSVGHGGTIYF. For the CDR3, the DNA is TGTGCCAGCAGCGTAGGACACGGAGGCACCATATATTTT.

The chain is built from TRBV30 and TRBJ1-2; D possibly corresponds to TRBD1 (6 bases). This CDR3 region has 13 residues. The V end was cut by 1 base, the J end by 9 bases, with 15 bases between. Germline V gene lookup returns CDR1 GTSNPN and CDR2 SVGIG (reference sequence). The CDR3 region is CAWSEGGGRSYTF. CDR3 DNA: TGTGCCTGGAGTGAGGGAGGGGGTAGGAGCTACACCTTC.

The genes are TRBV25-1 and TRBJ1-1, with D unclear. Germline CDR1 and CDR2: MGHDK and SYGVNS. CDR3 length equals 14 residues. Trimming removed 4 bases from V and 4 bases from J, with 13 bases in between. The CDR3 DNA is TGTGCCAGCAGTGCTGGAGGTGGAGTCACTGAAGCTTTCTTT. Protein sequence: CASSAGGGVTEAFF.

This chain links TRBV29-1 with TRBJ2-1, with TRBD2 identical over 10 bases. Germline assignment: CDR1 SQVTM and CDR2 ANQGSEA. V lost 1 base to trimming and J lost 2 bases; unmatched junction nucleotides: 8. The CDR3 contains 17 residues. CDR3 region: CSVEGGELAGTYNEQFF. The CDR3 nucleotides are TGCAGCGTTGAAGGAGGAGAACTAGCGGGAACCTACAATGAGCAGTTCTTC.

Only a few counts were recorded for this clone. The chain carries TRBV27 and TRBJ1-4; D perhaps matches TRBD1 (5 bases). CDR1 is MNHEY and CDR2 is SMNVEV in the germline V gene (reference sequence). The V end lost 3 bases, the J end lost 0 bases, and 8 bases lay between the germline ends. The CDR3 is 15 amino acids. CDR3 in amino acids: CASSLGLATNEKLFF. Here the CDR3 DNA reads TGTGCCAGCAGTTTGGGGCTCGCAACTAATGAAAAACTGTTTTTT.

The V call is TRBV28, the J call TRBJ1-5, with D unclear. CDR3 length: 14 amino acids. Germline values: CDR1 MDHEN, CDR2 SYDVKM. V gave up 6 bases and J gave up 11 bases, with 20 bases separating them. The CDR3: CASSLRFSPLSQHF. The CDR3 nucleotides are TGTGCCAGCAGCCTCCGATTCTCGCCTTTGTCCCAGCATTTT.

This chain connects TRBV28 to TRBJ1-1, with 7 bases identical to TRBD1. Germline CDR1 and CDR2: MDHEN and SYDVKM. Trimming at V came to 9 bases and at J to 2 bases, leaving 12 bases not matched to a gene. This CDR3 is 15 amino acids long. The CDR3 here is CASIPATGLNTEAFF. The CDR3 DNA is TGTGCCAGTATTCCTGCGACAGGGCTAAACACTGAAGCTTTCTTT.

V is TRBV28 and J is TRBJ1-5; possibly TRBD1 for D (6 bases). The V end was cut by 3 bases, the J end by 5 bases, with 11 bases between. The CDR3 is made up of 14 amino acids. Germline V gene data show CDR1 as MDHEN and CDR2 as SYDVKM. Written as DNA, the CDR3 is TGTGCCAGCAGTTTCCGACAGGTCCATCAGCCCCAGCATTTT. Amino acid sequence: CASSFRQVHQPQHF.

This clone was recorded once. This rearrangement joins TRBV30 to TRBJ1-6; 7 nucleotides align to TRBD1. The CDR3 covers 13 residues. The V and J ends lost 6 bases and 7 bases, in that order; junction bases with no gene match: 6. Germline loops: CDR1 GTSNPN, CDR2 SVGIG (reference sequence). The CDR3 protein is CACTGTENSPLHF. CDR3 DNA: TGTGCCTGTACCGGGACAGAGAATTCACCCCTCCACTTT.

This chain uses TRBV6-5 with TRBJ1-3; no reliable D call. Looked up from germline, CDR1 is MNHEY and CDR2 is SVGAGI. V was pared by 8 bases and J by 2 bases, with 7 bases between. The CDR3 runs 12 residues. The CDR3 protein is CASGLAGNTIYF. CDR3 DNA sequence: TGTGCCAGCGGACTGGCTGGAAACACCATATATTTT.

The chain has TRBV5-5 and TRBJ2-7; 11 bases match TRBD2. From germline, CDR1 is SGHKS and CDR2 YYEKEE (reference sequence). V lost 2 bases and J lost 6; bases outside the gene matches: 7. The CDR3 runs 15 residues. CDR3 DNA: TGTGCCAGCAGCTTTCTAACTAGCGGGAGTTCCGAGCAGTACTTC. It is translated as CASSFLTSGSSEQYF.

This chain connects TRBV28 to TRBJ1-2, with TRBD1 identical over 7 bases. Germline V gene lookup returns CDR1 MDHEN and CDR2 SYDVKM. The CDR3 has 13 residues. V was clipped by 6 bases and J by 4 bases; unmatched bases: 5. CDR3 sequence: CASSPGGTYGYTF. CDR3 DNA: TGTGCCAGCAGCCCAGGGGGGACCTATGGCTACACCTTC.

The chain combines TRBV19 with TRBJ2-4; 8 bases are a match to TRBD1. Trimming took 9 bases from V and 3 from J; bases not matched to a gene: 13. The germline V gene encodes CDR1 LNHDA and CDR2 SQIVND (reference sequence). The CDR3 length is 16 residues. CDR3 region: CASTPRQGALKNIQYF. CDR3 DNA: TGTGCCAGCACCCCGCGCCAGGGGGCCCTCAAAAACATTCAGTACTTC. The whole variable domain, remainder taken from reference TRBV19 and TRBJ2-4, is DGGITQSPKYLFRKEGQNVTLSCEQNLNHDAMYWYRQDPGQGLRLIYYSQIVNDFQKGDIAEGYSVSREKKESFPLTVTSAQKNPTAFYLCASTPRQGALKNIQYFGAGTRLSVL.

V is TRBV30 and J is TRBJ2-7; no definite D call. Germline V gene sequence: CDR1 GTSNPN, CDR2 SVGIG (reference sequence). There are 14 residues in the CDR3. V gave up 8 bases and J gave up 3 bases, with 20 bases separating them. The CDR3 sequence: CAGSAGPLGYEQYF. Here the CDR3 DNA reads TGTGCCGGCTCCGCAGGCCCCTTGGGCTACGAGCAGTACTTC. The full variable domain, its missing parts supplied by reference TRBV30 and TRBJ2-7, is SQTIHQWPATLVQPVGSPLSLECTVEGTSNPNLYWYRQAAGRGLQLLFYSVGIGQISSEVPQNLSASRPQDRQFILSSKKLLLSDSGFYLCAGSAGPLGYEQYFGPGTRLTVT.